A single T cell receptor (beta chain) is shown here with its context. No cognate antigen has been identified for it. Base-call qualities are not available, and no considerably larger clone is one nucleotide away. A second Seattle source provided samples from volunteer blood donors who had recovered from COVID-19. Whole blood was collected in K2EDTA tubes by collaborating institutions according to the institutions' own protocols. For TCRbeta analysis, collaborators shipped samples as frozen whole blood, isolated PBMCs, or DNA extracted from either of those sample types. This sample is part of a study of blood T cell repertoires in COVID-19 (dated by TCRdb to the early 2020s). Describing the broader study: Samples from collaborators originated in the United States, Italy and Spain and spanned both the acute and convalescent phases of COVID-19. The material from the prospective study consisted of cDNA or gDNA derived from T cells, B-cell-depleted T cells, or PBMCs. Deeply sampled blood TCRbeta repertoires from subjects exposed to, actively infected with, or recovered from COVID-19 were included in the dataset. The repertoires were released in a freely available public database meant as a resource for research on the immune response to SARS-CoV-2. The samples were drawn from two sources: the first 160 participants of the ongoing ImmuneRACE study, and some 1,300 subjects contributed by 6 global collaborators. Nearly every sample came with metadata listing a de-identified subject ID, COVID-19 status, age in years and sex. Where available, HLA class I and class II types were obtained from metadata supplied by the sample provider rather than from assay-based typing.

What the study reported, not specific to this receptor: The quantity of clinical and demographic metadata differed by source and by participant and was supplied without curation.

The immunoSEQ Assay, a bias-controlled multiplex PCR, was used to amplify TCRbeta CDR3 regions from genomic DNA. In the paper's pipeline: Within the assay, amplification of reference gene primers was used to estimate how many nucleated cells each sample contained. To quantify the absolute abundance of each unique TCRbeta CDR3 rearrangement, sequence reads were collapsed and filtered. For each sample, productive Simpson clonality was calculated as the square root of Simpson's diversity index over productive rearrangements. The table was pulled from immuneACCESS by TCRdb, which kept in-frame rearrangements only. Such tables lose some clones; where checked, under half of the loss comes from unresolved V genes, and the rest has no known cause. From that table come the V and J calls and clone size; the DNA was used to work out D and trimming. In all, the sample holds 230,000 or so clones, and 85% to 90% of those were seen once. Roughly 5% of the sample belongs to the ten largest clones.

V loses 4 bases of germline sequence and J loses 6 bases, and the interval between the two ends is 9 bases. The germline V gene gives CDR1 as MGHDK and CDR2 as SYGVNS. Including the terminal cysteine and phenylalanine, the CDR3 comprises 13 residues. The only DNA kept is the CDR3, 39 bases in frame from the first base. The sample comprised peripheral blood. The clonotype comes from a woman in her forties who had recovered from COVID-19. The chain couples TRBV25-1 to TRBJ2-2, with TRBD2 as a weak D call on 5 bases. The nucleotide sequence is TGTGCCAGCAGTGCGGGCGGGTCCGGGGAGCTGTTTTTT. This translates into CASSAGGSGELFF.